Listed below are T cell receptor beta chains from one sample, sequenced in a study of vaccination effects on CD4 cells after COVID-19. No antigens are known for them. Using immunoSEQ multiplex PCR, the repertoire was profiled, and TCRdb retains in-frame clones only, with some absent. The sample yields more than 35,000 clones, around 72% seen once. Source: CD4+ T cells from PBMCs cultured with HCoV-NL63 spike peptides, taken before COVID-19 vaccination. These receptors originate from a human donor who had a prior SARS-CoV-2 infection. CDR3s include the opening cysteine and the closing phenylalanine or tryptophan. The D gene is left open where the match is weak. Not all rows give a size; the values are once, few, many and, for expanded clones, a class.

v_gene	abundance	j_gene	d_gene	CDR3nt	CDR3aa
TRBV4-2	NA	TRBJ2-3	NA	TGTGCCAGCAGCCAAGAGGTCTTGGGCGGCACAGATACGCAGTATTTT	CASSQEVLGGTDTQYF
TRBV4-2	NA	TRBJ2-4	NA	TGTGCCAGCAGCCAAGACGGCGTAGCCAAAAACATTCAGTACTTC	CASSQDGVAKNIQYF
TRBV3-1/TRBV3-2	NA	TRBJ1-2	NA	TGTGCCAGCAGCCAAGAGGGCCGGGACCTTGCGTACACCTTC	CASSQEGRDLAYTF
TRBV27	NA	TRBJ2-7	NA	TGTGCCAGCGGGATGTGGGGCGGTCTCACCTACGAGCAGTACTTC	CASGMWGGLTYEQYF
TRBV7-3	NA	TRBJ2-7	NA	TGTGCCAGCAGCTTAAAGGGGGGGGAATCCTACGAGCAGTACTTC	CASSLKGGESYEQYF
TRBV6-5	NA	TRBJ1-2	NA	TGTGCCAGCACTACCTGGGGGGGCGGTGGCTACACCTTC	CASTTWGGGGYTF
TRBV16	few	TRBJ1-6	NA	TGTGCCAGCAGCCAATATCGAGATTCACCCCTCCACTTT	CASSQYRDSPLHF
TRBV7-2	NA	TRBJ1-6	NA	TGTGCCAGCAGCTTAGCGCCCTCACACACGGGCTTGGCCCTCCACTTT	CASSLAPSHTGLALHF
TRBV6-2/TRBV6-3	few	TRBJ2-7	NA	TGTGCCAGCAGTTACTCAGACTTTTACGAGCAGTACTTC	CASSYSDFYEQYF
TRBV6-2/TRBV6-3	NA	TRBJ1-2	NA	TGTGCCAGCAGTTACCCCGCCGGGCGTGGCTACACCTTC	CASSYPAGRGYTF
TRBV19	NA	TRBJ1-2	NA	TGTGCCAGTAGTAGCAACAGGGAAGCTAACTATGGCTACACCTTC	CASSSNREANYGYTF
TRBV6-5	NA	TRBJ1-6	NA	TGTGCCAGCAGTTACCTGTTGAAGGGGAATTCACCCCTCCACTTT	CASSYLLKGNSPLHF
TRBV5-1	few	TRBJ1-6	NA	TGCGCCAGCAGCTTATCGTCCTCTAATTCACCCCTCCACTTT	CASSLSSSNSPLHF
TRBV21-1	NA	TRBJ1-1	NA	TGTGCCAGCCCAAAAGGACACTCGGGAGTTTCGAACACTGAAGCTTTCTTT	CASPKGHSGVSNTEAFF
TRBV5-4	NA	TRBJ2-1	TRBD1	TGTGCCAGCAGCTTAGACAGGGGAAACTACAATGAGCAGTTCTTC	CASSLDRGNYNEQFF
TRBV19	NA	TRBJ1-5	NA	TGTGCCAGTAGTATAGCCTCTAATCAGCCCCAGCATTTT	CASSIASNQPQHF
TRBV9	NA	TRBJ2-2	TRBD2	TGTGCCAGCAGCTCGCAGCGGGAGGAGGCCGGGGAGCTGTTTTTT	CASSSQREEAGELFF
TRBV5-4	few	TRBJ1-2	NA	TGTGCCAGCAGCTTGGCCGGGGCAGTCTTTGTCCATGGCTACACCTTC	CASSLAGAVFVHGYTF
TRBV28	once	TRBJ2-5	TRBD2	TGTGCCAGCAGCCCGAGCGGGAGATACCAAGAGACCCAGTACTTC	CASSPSGRYQETQYF
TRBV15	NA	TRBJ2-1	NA	TGTGCCACCAGCAGATCTCAATGGCTAGCGTCCTACAATGAGCAGTTCTTC	CATSRSQWLASYNEQFF
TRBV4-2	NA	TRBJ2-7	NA	TGTGCCAGCAGCCAAGAGACCCGGGACTCCTACGAGCAGTACTTC	CASSQETRDSYEQYF
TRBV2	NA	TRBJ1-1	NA	TGTGCCAGCAGTGAACTGGGCACCAGGAACACTGAAGCTTTCTTT	CASSELGTRNTEAFF
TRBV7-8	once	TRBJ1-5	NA	TGTGCCAGCAGCTTAGGGTCGGTGGGCAATCAGCCCCAGCATTTT	CASSLGSVGNQPQHF
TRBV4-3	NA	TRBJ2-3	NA	TGCGCCAGCAGCCAAGATGGGTCGTCAGGGGCAGATACGCAGTATTTT	CASSQDGSSGADTQYF
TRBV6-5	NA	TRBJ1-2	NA	TGTGCCAGCACACGCCTCGTAGGGCCTAACTATGGCTACACCTTC	CASTRLVGPNYGYTF
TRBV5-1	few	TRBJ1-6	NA	TGCGCCAGCAGCTTGGAAAGCTATAATTCACCCCTCCACTTT	CASSLESYNSPLHF
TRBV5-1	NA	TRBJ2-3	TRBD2	TGCGCCAGCAGCTGGGGCGCTAGCGGGAGCGCAGATACGCAGTATTTT	CASSWGASGSADTQYF
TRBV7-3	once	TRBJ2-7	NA	TGTGCCAGCAGCTTAACAATCGGGCAGGGATACGAGCAGTACTTC	CASSLTIGQGYEQYF
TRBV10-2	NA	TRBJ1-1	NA	TGCGCCAGCAGTGAGTCGGACACTGAAGCTTTCTTT	CASSESDTEAFF
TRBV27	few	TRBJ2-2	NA	TGTGCCAGCACCCTAAAGGCAGCGAACACCGGGGAGCTGTTTTTT	CASTLKAANTGELFF
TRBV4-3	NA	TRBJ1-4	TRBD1	TGCGCCAGCAGCCAAGATGGGCAGGGGGCTGAAAAACTGTTTTTT	CASSQDGQGAEKLFF
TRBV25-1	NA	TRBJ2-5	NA	TGTGCCAGCAGTGAGTTAGGGGGGTCGGAGACCCAGTACTTC	CASSELGGSETQYF
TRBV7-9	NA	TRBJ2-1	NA	TGTGCCAGCAGCCCTGCTCCAGGCAGCGGTTCCTACAATGAGCAGTTCTTC	CASSPAPGSGSYNEQFF
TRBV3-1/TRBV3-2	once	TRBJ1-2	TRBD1	TGTGCCAGCAGCCAAGATCCCAGGGGGCGATCGAGCTATGGCTACACCTTC	CASSQDPRGRSSYGYTF
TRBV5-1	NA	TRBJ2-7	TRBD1	TGCGCCAGCAGCGGAACAGGGGGCCCCTACGAGCAGTACTTC	CASSGTGGPYEQYF
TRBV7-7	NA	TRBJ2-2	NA	TGTGCTAGCAGCCTGGACCTTACCGGGGAGCTGTTTTTT	CASSLDLTGELFF
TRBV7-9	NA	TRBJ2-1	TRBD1	TGTGCCAGCAGCCCGCGGGACAGGGTCTACAATGAGCAGTTCTTC	CASSPRDRVYNEQFF
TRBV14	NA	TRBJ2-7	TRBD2	TGTGCCAGCAGCTTAGGACTAGCCTACGAGCAGTACTTC	CASSLGLAYEQYF
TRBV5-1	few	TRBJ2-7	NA	TGCGCCAGCAGCTTGGGTGGGGCCGGACCACCCTACGAGCAGTACTTC	CASSLGGAGPPYEQYF
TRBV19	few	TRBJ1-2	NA	TGTGCCAGTAGTATGGAGAGGGATCGGGGCTACACCTTC	CASSMERDRGYTF
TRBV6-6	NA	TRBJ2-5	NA	TGTGCCAGCAGTGACCGAGAGACCCAGTACTTC	CASSDRETQYF
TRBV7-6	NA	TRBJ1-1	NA	TGTGCCAGCAGCTTAGTGGGGGGGGTGGGTACTGAAGCTTTCTTT	CASSLVGGVGTEAFF
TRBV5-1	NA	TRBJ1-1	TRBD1	TGCGCCAGCAGCTTGTTGGCAGGGGGGGAGAACACTGAAGCTTTCTTT	CASSLLAGGENTEAFF
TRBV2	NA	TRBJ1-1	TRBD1	TGTGCCAGCAGTCGACAGGGGGCTGAAGCTTTCTTT	CASSRQGAEAFF
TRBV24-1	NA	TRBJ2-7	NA	TGTGCCACCAGTGATGCTGGACAGCAGCAGTACTTC	CATSDAGQQQYF
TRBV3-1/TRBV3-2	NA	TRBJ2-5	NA	TGTGCCAGCAGCCAAGGTGGCAGTAGGCTTGGGAGACAAGAGACCCAGTACTTC	CASSQGGSRLGRQETQYF
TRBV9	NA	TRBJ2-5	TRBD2	TGTGCCAGCAGCCCGGGGACTAGCCTCCAAGAGACCCAGTACTTC	CASSPGTSLQETQYF
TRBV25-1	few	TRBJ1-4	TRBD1	TGTGCCAGCAGTGGGACAGGGGGCGTTATGTGTAGCAATGAAAAACTGTTTTTT	CASSGTGGVMCSNEKLFF
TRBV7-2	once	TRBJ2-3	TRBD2	TGTGCCAGCAGCTCCTTACCGGGCCCTGGGAGGGCGCAGTATTTT	CASSSLPGPGRAQYF
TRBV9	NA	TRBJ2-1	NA	TGTGCCAGCAGCATTAGACAGGACAATGAGCAGTTCTTC	CASSIRQDNEQFF
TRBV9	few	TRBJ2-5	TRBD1	TGTGCCAGCAGCATTACCCCCGGGACAGGGGGCGGAGAGACCCAGTACTTC	CASSITPGTGGGETQYF
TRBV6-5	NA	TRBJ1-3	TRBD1	TGTGCCAGCAGTTACTCGGGACAGGGGGTAAACACCATATATTTT	CASSYSGQGVNTIYF
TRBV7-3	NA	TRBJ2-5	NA	TGTGCCAGCAGCTACGGACAATCGGAGACCCAGTACTTC	CASSYGQSETQYF
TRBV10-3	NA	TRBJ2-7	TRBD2	TGTGCCATCAGTGAGGGTCTAGCGGGGGGCTACGAGCAGTACTTC	CAISEGLAGGYEQYF
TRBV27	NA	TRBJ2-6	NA	TGTGCCAGCAGTCGCAACTCTGGGGCCAACGTCCTGACTTTC	CASSRNSGANVLTF
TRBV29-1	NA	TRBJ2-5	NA	TGCAGCGTTGAAGAAATCCGGGGACAAGCGACCCAGTACTTC	CSVEEIRGQATQYF
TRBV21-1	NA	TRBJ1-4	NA	TGTGCCACCGGGCCGGGACAGAATACTAATGAAAAACTGTTTTTT	CATGPGQNTNEKLFF